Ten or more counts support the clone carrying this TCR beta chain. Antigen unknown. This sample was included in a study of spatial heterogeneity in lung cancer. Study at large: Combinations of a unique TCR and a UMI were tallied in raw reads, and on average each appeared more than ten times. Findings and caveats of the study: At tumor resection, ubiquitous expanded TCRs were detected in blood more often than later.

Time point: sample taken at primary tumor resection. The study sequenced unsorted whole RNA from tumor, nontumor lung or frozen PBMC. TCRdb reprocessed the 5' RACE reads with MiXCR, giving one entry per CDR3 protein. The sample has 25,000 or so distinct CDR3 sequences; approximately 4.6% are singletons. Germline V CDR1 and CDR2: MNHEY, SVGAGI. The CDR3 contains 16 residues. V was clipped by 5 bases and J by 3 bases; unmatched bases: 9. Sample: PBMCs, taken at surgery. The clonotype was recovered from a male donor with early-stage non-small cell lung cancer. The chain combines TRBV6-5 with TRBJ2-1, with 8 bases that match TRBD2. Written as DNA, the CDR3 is TGTGCCAGCAGTAGTCCCGGGACTAGTATCTACAATGAGCAGTTCTTC. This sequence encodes CASSSPGTSIYNEQFF.